The T cell receptor beta chain described here comes from a study of T cell responses to AZD1222 COVID-19 vaccine. Second-dose schedules of about 4 or about 12 weeks were combined. V was trimmed by 6 bases and J by 3 bases, leaving 14 bases between them. The CDR3 extends over 14 amino acids. Germline CDR1 is SNHLY and CDR2 is FYNNEI. Profiled with immunoSEQ multiplex PCR; TCRdb holds only in-frame clones, not every one. This sample has 180,000 or so clones; 80% to 95% occur once, and the top ten carry approximately 1.8%. The source was peripheral blood, collected 28 days after the second AZD1222 dose. This chain connects TRBV2 to TRBJ1-1; D unresolved. The clonotype comes from an adult who received the AZD1222 COVID-19 vaccine. As DNA, the CDR3 is TGTGCCAGCAGCCCCGGAGTTCCCCACACTGAAGCTTTCTTT. Protein: CASSPGVPHTEAFF.